This paragraph reports one T cell receptor beta chain. This entry comes from a study of OX40 agonist ivuxolimab in advanced cancers. Looking at the study overall: Every 2 weeks, ivuxolimab was infused into the patients intravenously at between 0.01 and 10 mg/kg. Dose-escalation patients' cancers were hepatocellular carcinoma, melanoma, renal cell or head and neck cancer.

Method: immunoSEQ multiplex PCR; TCRdb's copy keeps in-frame clones and lacks some. The table lists approximately 74,000 clones, approximately 90% of them singletons. Autoimmune disease history or systemic immunosuppression led to patients being barred. The CDR3 is made up of 14 amino acids. Trimming stripped 0 bases from V and 7 bases from J, with 12 bases between. CDR1 and CDR2 from the germline V gene are LNHNV and YYDKDF (reference sequence). The source is an adult with an advanced solid tumor such as melanoma, head and neck, liver or kidney cancer. The chain links TRBV15 to TRBJ1-2, with D tentatively TRBD1 (5 bases). The sequences come from CD4+ or CD8+ T cells sorted from blood, collected in a trial of the OX40 agonist ivuxolimab. The CDR3, as DNA: TGTGCCACCAGCAGAGAACCCGGACAAGGTGGCTACACCTTC. It specifies CATSREPGQGGYTF.